This passage covers 9 T cell receptor beta chains from one sample sequenced in a study of siplizumab effects on memory and regulatory T cells. The table came from immunoSEQ multiplex PCR; TCRdb's copy has only in-frame clones and leaves some out. The sample has some 100,000 clones, approximately 92% seen once. The source material was CD4+ T cells sorted from blood. The source is a human donor in good health.

V and J are TRBV11-2 and TRBJ2-1; TRBD2 matches at 10 bases. The CDR3 is 19 residues long. In germline, CDR1 is SGHAT, CDR2 FQNNGV. Trimming removed 2 bases from V and 0 bases from J; junction bases left unmatched: 10. CDR3 loop: CASSLWTSGLRSSYNEQFF. The CDR3 coding sequence is TGTGCCAGCAGCTTATGGACTAGCGGCCTTCGTAGCTCCTACAATGAGCAGTTCTTC. Full variable domain (missing parts from reference TRBV11-2 and TRBJ2-1): EAGVAQSPRYKIIEKRQSVAFWCNPISGHATLYWYQQILGQGPKLLIQFQNNGVVDDSQLPKDRFSAERLKGVDSTLKIQPAKLEDSAVYLCASSLWTSGLRSSYNEQFFGPGTRLTVL.

V gene TRBV15 combines with J gene TRBJ2-3; 10 nucleotides line up with TRBD2. The V gene end was trimmed by 1 base and the J gene end by 7 bases; junction bases not matched to a gene: 11. Looked up from germline, CDR1 is LNHNV and CDR2 is YYDKDF (reference sequence). This CDR3 is 17 amino acids long. CDR3 sequence reads: CATSRVSGGAYIHTQYF. As DNA, the CDR3 is TGTGCCACCAGCAGAGTCAGCGGGGGGGCCTATATTCATACGCAGTATTTT.

This clone was found once. The chain carries TRBV28 and TRBJ1-1; D is unresolved. Germline CDR1 and CDR2: MDHEN and SYDVKM. Trimming shortened V by 2 bases and J by 4 bases, and 14 bases separated the two germline ends. This CDR3 contains 15 residues. The CDR3 DNA reads as TGTGCCAGCAGTTTAAAAGTGCCGGTCAGCACTGAAGCTTTCTTT. It is translated as CASSLKVPVSTEAFF.

This clone was observed a few times. V is TRBV19 and J is TRBJ1-5, with TRBD1 matching over 9 bases. V shed 8 bases, J shed 3 bases, and the junction held 2 bases outside the gene matches. The length of the CDR3 is 13 residues. From germline, CDR1 is LNHDA and CDR2 SQIVND (reference sequence). The chain's CDR3 is CASGTGFNQPQHF. The CDR3, as DNA: TGTGCCAGTGGGACAGGGTTCAATCAGCCCCAGCATTTT.

The chain employs TRBV7-2 and TRBJ2-1; no reliable D call. Germline V gives CDR1 SGHTA, CDR2 FQGNSA. The CDR3 runs 15 residues. The V and J ends lost 5 bases and 3 bases respectively, with 14 bases between them. The CDR3 is CASSQPPDVYNEQFF. Written as DNA, the CDR3 is TGTGCCAGCAGCCAGCCCCCCGATGTCTACAATGAGCAGTTCTTC.

The table lists this clone with a few counts. The J gene is TRBJ1-6, the V gene TRBV7-2; TRBD1 aligns across 7 bases. In germline, CDR1 is SGHTA, CDR2 FQGNSA. The CDR3 is 13 residues long. Losses at the gene ends were 5 bases for V and 9 bases for J; bases not matched to a gene: 4. The chain's CDR3 is CASSPRQGSPLHF. The CDR3 DNA reads TGTGCCAGCAGCCCCCGACAGGGTTCACCCCTCCACTTT.

This sequence joins TRBV23-1 and TRBJ2-7, with D perhaps given as TRBD1 or TRBD2 (7 bases each). TRBV23-1 is identified as an open reading frame with a role that is uncertain. The CDR3 runs to 20 residues. Trimming cost V 1 base and J 2 bases, with 27 bases left between them. The CDR3 reads CASSQCGGGQLSGVPYEQYF. DNA for the CDR3: TGCGCCAGCAGTCAATGTGGGGGGGGACAGCTGTCTGGGGTCCCCTACGAGCAGTACTTC.

The chain has TRBV30 and TRBJ1-5; 11 positions agree with TRBD1. V lost 6 bases, J lost 7 bases, and 5 bases stayed unmatched. CDR1 is GTSNPN and CDR2 is SVGIG in the germline V gene (reference sequence). The CDR3 loop spans 13 amino acids. As DNA, the CDR3 is TGTGCCTGTGCCGGGACAGGGGGGCAGCCCCAGCATTTT. Its protein product is CACAGTGGQPQHF.

The chain is built from TRBV7-2 and TRBJ2-5; TRBD2 matches at 10 bases. CDR1 and CDR2 (germline): SGHTA, FQGNSA. The CDR3 loop spans 17 amino acids. The J segment lost 4 bases and the V segment lost 2 bases, leaving 10 bases of the junction unmatched. CDR3 sequence (DNA): TGTGCCAGCAGCTTAATACTAGCGGGGTACCCGACAGAGACCCAGTACTTC. Its protein is CASSLILAGYPTETQYF.